These T cell receptor beta chains were read from a single sample in a study of T cells in Graves' hyperthyroidism and ophthalmopathy. TCRdb used MiXCR to reprocess the multiplex PCR reads, holding one entry per CDR3 protein. The top ten hold 5.3% of the sample, which has 400,000 to 500,000 distinct CDR3 sequences, approximately 14% seen once. Sample: blood. These receptors all stem from a woman aged 18-29 years with Graves' hyperthyroidism. Each CDR3 is given with its conserved first and last residue. Fields, in order: clone size, D gene, J gene, V gene, CDR3 DNA, CDR3 protein. A D gene is named only where the DNA matches it firmly. For some rows the clone size is stated as once, few or many, or as a class when expanded; others skip it.

size: -; D: TRBD2; J: TRBJ2-7; V: TRBV27; DNA: TGTGCCACTTCGACTAGCGGGGCTACCTACGAGCAGTACTTC; CDR3: CATSTSGATYEQYF
size: many; D: -; J: TRBJ2-1; V: TRBV5-1; DNA: TGCGCCAGCAGCTTGCGGAACGGGCCTTCCTACAATGAGCAGTTCTTC; CDR3: CASSLRNGPSYNEQFF
size: few; D: -; J: TRBJ1-3; V: TRBV6-1; DNA: TGTGCCAGCAGCTCCCCGGAGGCTGGAAACACCATATATTTT; CDR3: CASSSPEAGNTIYF
size: many; D: -; J: TRBJ2-5; V: TRBV27; DNA: TGTGCCAGCGCTGAATTTGGGGGGGAGACCCAGTACTTC; CDR3: CASAEFGGETQYF
size: many; D: TRBD1; J: TRBJ1-2; V: TRBV3-1; DNA: TGTGCCAGCAGCGATTACAGGGGGCGCGGTTATGGCTACACCTTC; CDR3: CASSDYRGRGYGYTF
size: many; D: TRBD2; J: TRBJ2-7; V: TRBV7-9; DNA: TGTGCCAGCAGCAAACTAGCGGGCCCTCCGAAGGGAGAGCAGTACTTC; CDR3: CASSKLAGPPKGEQYF
size: -; D: -; J: TRBJ2-5; V: TRBV9; DNA: TGTGCCAGCAGCGTGGGCAGGGGGGAAGAGACCCAGTACTTC; CDR3: CASSVGRGEETQYF
size: -; D: -; J: TRBJ1-4; V: TRBV2; DNA: TGTGCCAGCAGAAAGGACGGGGCCAGGGTAGAACTGTTTTTT; CDR3: CASRKDGARVELFF
size: -; D: -; J: TRBJ1-2; V: TRBV18; DNA: TGTGCCAGCTCTCCCGACACTAACTATGGCTACACCTTC; CDR3: CASSPDTNYGYTF
size: -; D: TRBD2; J: TRBJ2-7; V: TRBV6-5; DNA: TGTGCCAGCGGTTACCGGTCTATAGGGCTAGCGGAACCCTCTAGGTACGAGCAGTACTTC; CDR3: CASGYRSIGLAEPSRYEQYF
size: -; D: -; J: TRBJ1-3; V: TRBV6-1; DNA: TGTGCCAGCAGTGCCCGGGGTCCCGTCGACACCATATATTTT; CDR3: CASSARGPVDTIYF
size: few; D: -; J: TRBJ1-4; V: TRBV18; DNA: TGTGCCAGCTCACCACTCCCGGGACCGATCTCTGATGAAAAACTGTTTTTT; CDR3: CASSPLPGPISDEKLFF
size: -; D: TRBD2; J: TRBJ2-5; V: TRBV27; DNA: TGTGCCAGCAGTTCACTAGCGGGAGCGAAAGAGACCCAGTACTTC; CDR3: CASSSLAGAKETQYF
size: many; D: TRBD1; J: TRBJ2-7; V: TRBV20-1; DNA: TGCAGTGCTCAGAAGGGACAGGGTCCCTACGAGCAGTACTTC; CDR3: CSAQKGQGPYEQYF
size: many; D: TRBD1; J: TRBJ2-5; V: TRBV5-1; DNA: TGCGCCAGCAGTTCCGGGACACCAGGGGGCAGGGAGACCCAGTACTTC; CDR3: CASSSGTPGGRETQYF
size: few; D: -; J: TRBJ1-1; V: TRBV4-1; DNA: TGCGCCAGCAGCCAATCTCAGGGTTGGGCTGAAGCTTTCTTT; CDR3: CASSQSQGWAEAFF
size: few; D: -; J: TRBJ1-2; V: TRBV9; DNA: TGTGCCAGCAGCGCTTACCACAGGGACGGCTACACCTTC; CDR3: CASSAYHRDGYTF
size: few; D: TRBD2; J: TRBJ2-2; V: TRBV28; DNA: TGTGCCACCAGGGAGGGGACGAACACCGGGGAGCTGTTTTTT; CDR3: CATREGTNTGELFF
size: many; D: TRBD2; J: TRBJ2-1; V: TRBV20-1; DNA: TGCAGTGCTAGAGACCCCCAGCGGGAGTCTTACAATGAGCAGTTCTTC; CDR3: CSARDPQRESYNEQFF
size: -; D: -; J: TRBJ2-2; V: TRBV6-5; DNA: TGTGCCAGCAGTTACCGGCCGGACGGAAACACCGGGGAGCTGTTTTTT; CDR3: CASSYRPDGNTGELFF
size: many; D: TRBD2; J: TRBJ2-1; V: TRBV30; DNA: TGTGCCTGGAGTGTCGGGACTAGAGCTTACAATGAGCAGTTCTTC; CDR3: CAWSVGTRAYNEQFF
size: many; D: TRBD2; J: TRBJ2-3; V: TRBV2; DNA: TGTGCCAGCAGTCCCGGGACTAGCGGGACCCATACGCAGTATTTT; CDR3: CASSPGTSGTHTQYF
size: few; D: -; J: TRBJ2-2; V: TRBV7-2; DNA: TGTGCCAGCAGCCACTTATGGACATACCGTCCCGGGGAGCTGTTTTTT; CDR3: CASSHLWTYRPGELFF
size: many; D: -; J: TRBJ1-5; V: TRBV28; DNA: TGTGCCAGCAGTTCCGGGTCTAGCAATCAGCCCCAGCATTTT; CDR3: CASSSGSSNQPQHF
size: few; D: TRBD2; J: TRBJ2-2; V: TRBV5-1; DNA: TGCGCCAGCAGCGCGGGAGCAACCGGGGAGCTGTTTTTT; CDR3: CASSAGATGELFF
size: many; D: -; J: TRBJ1-1; V: TRBV30; DNA: TGTGCCTGGAACAGCGGACAAGGAATACTGAACACTGAAGCTTTCTTT; CDR3: CAWNSGQGILNTEAFF
size: -; D: -; J: TRBJ2-2; V: TRBV4-1; DNA: TGCGCCAGCAGGCGACCCGCCGCCGGGGAGCTGTTTTTT; CDR3: CASRRPAAGELFF
size: few; D: TRBD2; J: TRBJ2-7; V: TRBV4-2; DNA: TGTGCCAGCAGCCAAGATTCTCCGGGACTAGCGGATTACGAGCAGTACTTC; CDR3: CASSQDSPGLADYEQYF
size: many; D: TRBD2; J: TRBJ2-1; V: TRBV12-3/TRBV12-4; DNA: TGTGCCAGCAGTTTAGTTTCGGGAGGGCCGGATAATGAGCAGTTCTTC; CDR3: CASSLVSGGPDNEQFF
size: many; D: -; J: TRBJ2-1; V: TRBV3-1; DNA: TGTGCCAGCAGCCTCCAGCTGAATGAGCAGTTCTTC; CDR3: CASSLQLNEQFF
size: many; D: -; J: TRBJ2-5; V: TRBV6-5; DNA: TGTGCCAGCAGTTACTCGACGGAGACCCAGTACTTC; CDR3: CASSYSTETQYF
size: many; D: TRBD1; J: TRBJ2-7; V: TRBV27; DNA: TGTGCCAGCAGTGGACGACAGGGCATCGAGCAGTACTTC; CDR3: CASSGRQGIEQYF
size: many; D: -; J: TRBJ2-1; V: TRBV7-9; DNA: TGTGCCAGCAGCTTAGAGCTAGCCTCCACAAATGAGCAGTTCTTC; CDR3: CASSLELASTNEQFF
size: -; D: -; J: TRBJ2-5; V: TRBV5-6; DNA: TGTGCCAGCAGCTTGGTGTCATCCACTTTTCAAGAGACCCAGTACTTC; CDR3: CASSLVSSTFQETQYF
size: many; D: TRBD1; J: TRBJ1-1; V: TRBV5-1; DNA: TGCGCCAGCAGTGGACAGGGGAATTTGAAGACTGAAGCTTTCTTT; CDR3: CASSGQGNLKTEAFF
size: many; D: TRBD2; J: TRBJ2-1; V: TRBV6-1; DNA: TGTGCCACCCTACTAGCGGGGGGGAGGAATGAGCAGTTCTTC; CDR3: CATLLAGGRNEQFF
size: few; D: -; J: TRBJ2-1; V: TRBV20-1; DNA: TGCAGTGCTCGGCGGACCGTCTACAATGAGCAGTTCTTC; CDR3: CSARRTVYNEQFF
size: -; D: -; J: TRBJ2-7; V: TRBV5-8; DNA: TGTGCCAGCAGTTTCGGGACCGCCCATTACTACGAGCAGTACTTC; CDR3: CASSFGTAHYYEQYF
size: once; D: TRBD2; J: TRBJ2-1; V: TRBV11-2; DNA: TGTGCCAGCAGCTTAGCAACGTTCGGTACTAGCGGATATGAGCAGTTCTTC; CDR3: CASSLATFGTSGYEQFF
size: many; D: TRBD1; J: TRBJ2-1; V: TRBV15; DNA: TGTGCCACCAGCAGTGATCAATTCCCGGGACAGGGGAATGAGCAGTTCTTC; CDR3: CATSSDQFPGQGNEQFF
size: many; D: TRBD2; J: TRBJ2-7; V: TRBV7-9; DNA: TGTGCCAGCAGCTCCCCCCTCGGACTAGCGGGAGATGAGCAGTACTTC; CDR3: CASSSPLGLAGDEQYF
size: many; D: -; J: TRBJ2-1; V: TRBV6-2/TRBV6-3; DNA: TGTGCCAGCAGCTACTTTTCAGGGATGGGGAATGAGCAGTTCTTC; CDR3: CASSYFSGMGNEQFF
size: -; D: TRBD1; J: TRBJ2-1; V: TRBV14; DNA: TGTGCCAGCAGCCGTCGGACAGGATTTGGTCCCTACAATGAGCAGTTCTTC; CDR3: CASSRRTGFGPYNEQFF
size: many; D: TRBD2; J: TRBJ2-2; V: TRBV2; DNA: TGTGCCAGCGCGGGACTAGCGGGATTTACCGGGGAGCTGTTTTTT; CDR3: CASAGLAGFTGELFF
size: few; D: -; J: TRBJ2-1; V: TRBV11-3; DNA: TGTGCCAGCAGCCCTCGGGGGAGGCGGGGTGAGCAGTTCTTC; CDR3: CASSPRGRRGEQFF
size: -; D: TRBD1; J: TRBJ1-4; V: TRBV6-5; DNA: TGTGCCAGCAGTTACTCGGCAGGACAGGGCGGTCACCTGTCTAATGAAAAACTGTTTTTT; CDR3: CASSYSAGQGGHLSNEKLFF
size: many; D: TRBD2; J: TRBJ2-7; V: TRBV28; DNA: TGTGCCAGCAGTTCCGGGACTAGCGGGAGGGGGTCCTACGAGCAGTACTTC; CDR3: CASSSGTSGRGSYEQYF
size: many; D: TRBD2; J: TRBJ2-7; V: TRBV27; DNA: TGTGCCAGCAGTTTCACTAGCGGGCACGAGCAGTACTTC; CDR3: CASSFTSGHEQYF
size: many; D: -; J: TRBJ2-5; V: TRBV6-6; DNA: TGTGCCAGCAGTTACGAATGGGGGTTTGGGGAGACCCAGTACTTC; CDR3: CASSYEWGFGETQYF
size: many; D: -; J: TRBJ2-7; V: TRBV7-8; DNA: TGTGCCAGCAGAAGGTTGGGGGCGGTCGAGCAGTACTTC; CDR3: CASRRLGAVEQYF